This T cell receptor beta chain stems from a study of glioma-infiltrating T cells after dendritic cell vaccination. Time point here: after dendritic cell vaccination, including at tumor progression/relapse. With 10 bases removed from V and 7 bases from J, the gap between germline ends came to 11 bases. The germline V gene has CDR1 ENHRY and CDR2 SYGVKD. This CDR3 has 11 residues. The table came from immunoSEQ multiplex PCR; TCRdb's copy has only in-frame clones and leaves some out. Of some 90,000 clones in the sample, about 81% are singletons; the top ten hold 2% to 2.5%. The V call is TRBV10-3, the J call TRBJ2-1, with D perhaps matching TRBD2 (5 bases). The sample in question was blood, obtained after dendritic cell vaccination. This sequence originates from a human donor with glioblastoma. This CDR3 reads CATTGENEQFF. CDR3 DNA sequence: TGTGCCACCACCGGGGAGAATGAGCAGTTCTTC.